This TCR beta chain was documented in a study of T cell responses to AZD1222 COVID-19 vaccine. Regarding this clone: The sample carries other DNA sequences with the same CDR3.

Germline V gives CDR1 MNHEY, CDR2 SMNVEV (reference sequence). CDR3 size: 13 residues. Trimming cost V 2 bases and J 4 bases, with 9 bases left between them. Only in-frame clones appear in the TCRdb table, and some are missing; sequencing was by immunoSEQ multiplex PCR. The data hold more than 110,000 clones, with roughly 91% observed a single time. Sequenced material: peripheral blood, taken on day 0 of AZD1222 vaccination. This sequence joins TRBV27 and TRBJ2-7, with D possibly being TRBD2 (5 bases). This receptor was obtained from an adult in good health. CDR3 DNA: TGTGCCAGCAGTTTAGGAGCGGCATACGAGCAGTACTTC. Translation: CASSLGAAYEQYF.